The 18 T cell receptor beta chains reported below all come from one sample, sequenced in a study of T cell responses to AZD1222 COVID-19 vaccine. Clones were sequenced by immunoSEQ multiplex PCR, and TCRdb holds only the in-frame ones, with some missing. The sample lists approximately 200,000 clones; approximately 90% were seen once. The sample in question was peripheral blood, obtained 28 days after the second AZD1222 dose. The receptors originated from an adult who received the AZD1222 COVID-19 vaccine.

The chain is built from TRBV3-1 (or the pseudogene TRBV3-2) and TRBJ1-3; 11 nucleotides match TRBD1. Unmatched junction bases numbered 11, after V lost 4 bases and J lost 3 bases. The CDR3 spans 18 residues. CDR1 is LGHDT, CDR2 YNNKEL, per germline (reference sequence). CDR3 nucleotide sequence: TGTGCCAGCAGCCGGAAAACCAGGGGACAGGGGGTTGGAAACACCATATATTTT. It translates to CASSRKTRGQGVGNTIYF.

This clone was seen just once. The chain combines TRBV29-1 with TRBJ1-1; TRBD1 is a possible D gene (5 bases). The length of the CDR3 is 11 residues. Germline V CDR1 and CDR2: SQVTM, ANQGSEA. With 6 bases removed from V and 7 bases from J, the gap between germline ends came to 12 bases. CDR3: CSVSGGGEAFF. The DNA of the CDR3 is TGCAGCGTCTCAGGTGGGGGTGAAGCTTTCTTT.

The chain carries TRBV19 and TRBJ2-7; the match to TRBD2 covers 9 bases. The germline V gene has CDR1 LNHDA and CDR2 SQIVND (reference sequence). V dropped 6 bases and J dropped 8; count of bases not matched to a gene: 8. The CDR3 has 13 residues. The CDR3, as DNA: TGTGCCAGTAGCACCGGGACTAGCAGCAAGCAGTACTTC. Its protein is CASSTGTSSKQYF.

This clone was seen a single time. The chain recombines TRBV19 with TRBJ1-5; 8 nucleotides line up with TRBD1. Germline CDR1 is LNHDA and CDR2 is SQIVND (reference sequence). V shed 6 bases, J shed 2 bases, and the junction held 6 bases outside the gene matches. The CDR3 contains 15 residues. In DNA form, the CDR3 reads TGTGCCAGTAGGGTGACAGGGGTGGGCAATCAGCCCCAGCATTTT. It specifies CASRVTGVGNQPQHF.

Here the CDR3 reads CAISGGSTGLASVGETQYF. CDR3 bases: TGTGCCATCAGTGGGGGGTCGACAGGACTAGCCTCCGTTGGGGAGACCCAGTACTTC. The chain recombines TRBV10-3 with TRBJ2-5; TRBD2 matches 8 bases. The CDR3 extends over 19 amino acids. CDR1 is ENHRY, CDR2 SYGVKD, per germline. The V gene end was trimmed by 4 bases and the J gene end by 5 bases; junction bases not matched to a gene: 21.

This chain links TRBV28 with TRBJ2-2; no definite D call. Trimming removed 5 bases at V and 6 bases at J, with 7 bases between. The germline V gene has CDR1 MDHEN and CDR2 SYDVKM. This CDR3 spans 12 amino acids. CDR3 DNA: TGTGCCAGCAGTCCCTGGGCCGGGGAGCTGTTTTTT. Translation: CASSPWAGELFF.

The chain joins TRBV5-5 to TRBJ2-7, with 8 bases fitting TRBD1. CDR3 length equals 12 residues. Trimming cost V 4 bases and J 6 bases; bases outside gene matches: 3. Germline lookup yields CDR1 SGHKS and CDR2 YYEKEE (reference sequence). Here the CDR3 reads CASSGTGGEQYF. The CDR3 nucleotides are TGTGCCAGCAGCGGGACAGGAGGCGAGCAGTACTTC.

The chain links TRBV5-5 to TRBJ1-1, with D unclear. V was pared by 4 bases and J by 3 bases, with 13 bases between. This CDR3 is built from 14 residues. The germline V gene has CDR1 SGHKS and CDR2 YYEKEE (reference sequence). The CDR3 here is CASSRRGGYTEAFF. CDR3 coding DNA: TGTGCCAGCAGCCGAAGAGGAGGGTACACTGAAGCTTTCTTT.

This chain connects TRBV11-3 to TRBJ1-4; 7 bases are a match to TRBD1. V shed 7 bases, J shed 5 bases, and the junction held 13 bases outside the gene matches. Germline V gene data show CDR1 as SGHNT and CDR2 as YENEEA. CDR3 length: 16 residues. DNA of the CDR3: TGTGCCAGCACCGGAGAGCCGACAGGGATCAATGAAAAACTGTTTTTT. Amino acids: CASTGEPTGINEKLFF.

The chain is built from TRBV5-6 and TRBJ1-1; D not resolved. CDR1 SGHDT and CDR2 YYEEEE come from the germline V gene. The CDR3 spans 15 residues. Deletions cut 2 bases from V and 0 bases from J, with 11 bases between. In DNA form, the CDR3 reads TGTGCCAGCAGCTTACCCGGACGGATGAACACTGAAGCTTTCTTT. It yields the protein CASSLPGRMNTEAFF.

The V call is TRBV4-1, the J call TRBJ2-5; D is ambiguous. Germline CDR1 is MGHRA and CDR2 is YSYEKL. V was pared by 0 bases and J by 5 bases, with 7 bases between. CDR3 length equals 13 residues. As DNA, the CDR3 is TGCGCCAGCAGCCAAGACCCCGCGGAGACCCAGTACTTC. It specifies CASSQDPAETQYF.

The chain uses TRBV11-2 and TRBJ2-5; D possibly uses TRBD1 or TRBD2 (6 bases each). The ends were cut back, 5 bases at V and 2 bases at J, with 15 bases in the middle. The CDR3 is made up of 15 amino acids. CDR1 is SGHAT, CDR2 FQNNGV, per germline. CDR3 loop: CASSPEGGKQETQYF. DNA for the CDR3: TGTGCCAGCAGCCCCGAGGGGGGAAAGCAAGAGACCCAGTACTTC.

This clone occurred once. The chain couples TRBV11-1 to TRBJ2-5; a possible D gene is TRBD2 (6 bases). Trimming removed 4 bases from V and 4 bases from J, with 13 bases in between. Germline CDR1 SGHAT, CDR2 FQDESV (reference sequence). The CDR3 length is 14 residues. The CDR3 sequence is CASSSWTIGETQYF. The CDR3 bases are TGTGCCAGCAGCTCCTGGACTATCGGAGAGACCCAGTACTTC.

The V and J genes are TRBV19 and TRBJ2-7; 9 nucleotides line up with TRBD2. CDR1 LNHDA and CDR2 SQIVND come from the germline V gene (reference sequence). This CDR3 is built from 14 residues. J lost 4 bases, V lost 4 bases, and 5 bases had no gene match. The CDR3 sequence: CASSTSGIPYEQYF. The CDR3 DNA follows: TGTGCCAGTAGTACTAGCGGGATTCCTTACGAGCAGTACTTC.

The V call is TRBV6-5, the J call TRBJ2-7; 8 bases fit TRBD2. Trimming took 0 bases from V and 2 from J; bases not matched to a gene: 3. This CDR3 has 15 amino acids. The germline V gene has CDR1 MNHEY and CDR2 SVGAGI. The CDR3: CASSYSPGRAYEQYF. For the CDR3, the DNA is TGTGCCAGCAGTTACTCTCCCGGGAGGGCCTACGAGCAGTACTTC.

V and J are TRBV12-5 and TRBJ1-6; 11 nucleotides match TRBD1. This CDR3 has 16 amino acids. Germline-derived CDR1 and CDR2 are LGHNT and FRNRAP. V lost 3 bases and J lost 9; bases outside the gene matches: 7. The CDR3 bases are TGTGCTAGTGGTTTCTCGGGGGGACAGGGGGGTTCACCCCTCCACTTT. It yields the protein CASGFSGGQGGSPLHF.

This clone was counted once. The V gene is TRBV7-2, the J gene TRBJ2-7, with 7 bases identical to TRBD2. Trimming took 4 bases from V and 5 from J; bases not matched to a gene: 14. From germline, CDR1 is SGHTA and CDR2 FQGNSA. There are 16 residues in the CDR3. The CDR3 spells CASSSLTSAGQDEQYF. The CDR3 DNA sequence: TGTGCCAGCAGCTCCCTCACTAGCGCGGGGCAGGACGAGCAGTACTTC.

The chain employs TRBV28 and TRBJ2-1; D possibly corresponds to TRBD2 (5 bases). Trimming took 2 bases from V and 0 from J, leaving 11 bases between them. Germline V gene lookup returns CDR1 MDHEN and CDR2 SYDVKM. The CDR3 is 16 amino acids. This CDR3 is CASSLGLAFSYNEQFF. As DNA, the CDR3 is TGTGCCAGCAGTTTAGGGCTAGCTTTCTCCTACAATGAGCAGTTCTTC.